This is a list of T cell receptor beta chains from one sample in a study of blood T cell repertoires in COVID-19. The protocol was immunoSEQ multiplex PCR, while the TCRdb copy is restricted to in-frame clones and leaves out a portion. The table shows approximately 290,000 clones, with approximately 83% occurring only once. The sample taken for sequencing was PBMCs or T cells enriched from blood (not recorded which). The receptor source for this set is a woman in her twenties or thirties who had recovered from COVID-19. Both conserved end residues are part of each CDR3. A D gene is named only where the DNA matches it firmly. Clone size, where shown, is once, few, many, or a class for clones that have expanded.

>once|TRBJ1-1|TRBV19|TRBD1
CATYTTGDLRNTEAFF
TGTGCCACCTACACCACAGGGGACCTTCGGAACACTGAAGCTTTCTTT
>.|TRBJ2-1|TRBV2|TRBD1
CASSETAGGYNEQFF
TGTGCCAGCAGTGAAACGGCAGGGGGCTACAATGAGCAGTTCTTC
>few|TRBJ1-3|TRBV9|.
CASSVDGLGNTIYF
TGTGCCAGCAGCGTAGATGGGCTCGGAAACACCATATATTTT
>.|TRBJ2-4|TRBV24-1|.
CATSDSTIEITKNIQYF
TGTGCCACCAGTGATTCGACTATCGAAATAACCAAAAACATTCAGTACTTC
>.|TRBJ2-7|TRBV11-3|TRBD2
CASSFDSGNYEQYF
TGTGCCAGCAGCTTCGATAGCGGGAACTACGAGCAGTACTTC
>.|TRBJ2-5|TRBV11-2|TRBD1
CASSTTGARETQYF
TGTGCCAGCAGTACGACAGGGGCGAGGGAGACCCAGTACTTC
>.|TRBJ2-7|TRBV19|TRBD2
CASSMTSGRADEQYF
TGTGCCAGTAGTATGACTAGCGGGAGGGCCGACGAGCAGTACTTC
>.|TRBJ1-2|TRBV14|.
CASSPDELNYGYTF
TGTGCCAGCAGCCCAGATGAACTTAACTATGGCTACACCTTC
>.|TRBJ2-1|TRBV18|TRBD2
CASSPPGLAGYNEQFF
TGTGCCAGCTCACCACCTGGGCTAGCGGGGTACAATGAGCAGTTCTTC
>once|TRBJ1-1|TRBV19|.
CASSIRGGKSGPEAFF
TGTGCCAGTAGTATAAGGGGAGGAAAATCGGGTCCTGAAGCTTTCTTT
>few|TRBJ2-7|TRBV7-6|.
CASSLLRSRVVYEQYF
TGTGCCAGCAGCTTACTCCGCTCCCGGGTAGTCTACGAGCAGTACTTC
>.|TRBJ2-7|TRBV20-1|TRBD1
CSASLGQGIYEQYF
TGCAGTGCTAGTTTGGGACAGGGGATATACGAGCAGTACTTC
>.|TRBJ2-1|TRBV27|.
CASSQRGLLVNEQFF
TGTGCCAGCAGCCAACGGGGGTTGCTGGTCAATGAGCAGTTCTTC
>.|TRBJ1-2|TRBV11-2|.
CASSSFGLGAQDYGYTF
TGTGCCAGCAGCTCGTTTGGTTTGGGGGCGCAGGACTATGGCTACACCTTC
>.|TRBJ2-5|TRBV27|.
CASSRLVIGYKETQYF
TGTGCCAGCAGCCGACTAGTAATCGGGTACAAAGAGACCCAGTACTTC
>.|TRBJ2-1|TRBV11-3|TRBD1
CASSPGTGGVNEQFF
TGTGCCAGCAGCCCAGGGACAGGGGGTGTAAATGAGCAGTTCTTC
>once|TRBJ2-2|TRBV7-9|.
CASSFWGIRAGELFF
TGTGCCAGCAGCTTTTGGGGTATCAGGGCCGGGGAGCTGTTTTTT